Listed here are 20 T cell receptor beta chains from one sample, sequenced in a study of CD4 T cells in relation to SARS-CoV-2 and coronaviruses. Antigen specificity for these receptors is unknown. Unexposed donor CD4+ T cells date from 2011-2018, before the COVID-19 pandemic. The cells were cultured for around ten days before CD4+ T cells were isolated. Profiling relied on immunoSEQ multiplex PCR, and the TCRdb table lists in-frame clones only, not all of them. The sample has just over 15,000 clones; 76% are singletons. Sequenced input: CD4+ T cells from PBMCs, cultured in vitro. The source of these receptors is a human donor in good health.

The chain recombines TRBV2 with TRBJ2-1, with 11 bases that match TRBD2. Germline assignment: CDR1 SNHLY and CDR2 FYNNEI. The CDR3 is 13 amino acids. V was clipped by 11 bases and J by 8 bases; unmatched bases: 8. For the CDR3, the DNA is TGTGCCGGCATTAGCGGGAGGGCCGATGAGCAGTTCTTC. Protein: CAGISGRADEQFF.

The chain couples TRBV3-1 (or the pseudogene TRBV3-2) to TRBJ2-4; TRBD1 aligns across 8 bases. Unmatched junction bases numbered 6, after V lost 1 base and J lost 1 base. The germline CDR1 and CDR2 sequences are LGHDT and YNNKEL (reference sequence). The CDR3 loop spans 17 amino acids. The CDR3: CASSQAGGGAAKNIQYF. The CDR3 coding sequence is TGTGCCAGCAGCCAAGCAGGGGGCGGCGCGGCCAAAAACATTCAGTACTTC.

The CDR3 sequence is CASSTGDRGRAEAFF. The CDR3 nucleotides are TGTGCCAGCAGCACAGGAGACAGGGGAAGGGCTGAAGCTTTCTTT. V usage is TRBV6-5 and J usage is TRBJ1-1, with TRBD1 matching 8 bases. V was pared by 6 bases and J by 6 bases, with 12 bases of the junction left unmatched. The germline V gene has CDR1 MNHEY and CDR2 SVGAGI. This CDR3 is built from 15 residues.

V usage is TRBV19 and J usage is TRBJ1-2; 7 bases map to TRBD1. CDR3 length equals 13 residues. Trimming took 5 bases from V and 3 from J; bases not matched to a gene: 3. Germline assignment: CDR1 LNHDA and CDR2 SQIVND (reference sequence). The CDR3 region has the DNA TGTGCCAGTAGTGACGGACAGGACTATGGCTACACCTTC. Its translation: CASSDGQDYGYTF.

Within the sample, this clone is medium-sized. The chain combines TRBV5-1 with TRBJ2-7; no reliable D call. The CDR3 has 14 residues. The V gene's germline CDR1 is SGHRS and CDR2 YFSETQ. Trimming left V 0 bases short and J 3 bases short, with 10 bases between. The CDR3 spells CASSLDQIHYEQYF. The CDR3 DNA is TGCGCCAGCAGCTTGGATCAAATCCACTACGAGCAGTACTTC. The full variable domain, its missing parts supplied by reference TRBV5-1 and TRBJ2-7, is KAGVTQTPRYLIKTRGQQVTLSCSPISGHRSVSWYQQTPGQGLQFLFEYFSETQRNKGNFPGRFSGRQFSNSRSEMNVSTLELGDSALYLCASSLDQIHYEQYFGPGTRLTVT.

This clone was observed a few times. The genes are TRBV6-6 and TRBJ2-7, with D possibly called TRBD1 or TRBD2 (5 bases each). Germline values: CDR1 MNHNY, CDR2 SVGAGI (reference sequence). Trimming removed 1 base from V and 4 bases from J, with 8 bases in between. The CDR3 has 13 residues. CDR3 protein: CASSYLGDYEQYF. The CDR3 DNA reads TGTGCCAGCAGTTACTTGGGGGATTACGAGCAGTACTTC.

V usage is TRBV24-1 and J usage is TRBJ2-3; TRBD1 is a possible D gene (6 bases). Trimming stripped 7 bases from V and 6 bases from J, with 19 bases between. Germline CDR1 and CDR2: KGHDR and SFDVKD. The CDR3 totals 15 residues. CDR3 nucleotide sequence: TGTGCCACCAGCCCCGGGACAACCTTTGCGGATACGCAGTATTTT. This gives the protein CATSPGTTFADTQYF.

The chain uses TRBV18 and TRBJ2-3, with D possibly being TRBD2 (5 bases). The CDR3 loop spans 15 amino acids. V gave up 3 bases and J gave up 6 bases, with 16 bases separating them. Per the germline V gene, CDR1 is KGHSH and CDR2 is LQKENI. The CDR3 DNA reads as TGTGCCAGCTCACCCCTTGGGAGCGGTAGGGATACGCAGTATTTT. Translation: CASSPLGSGRDTQYF.

This clone is medium-sized in the sample. The chain carries TRBV30 and TRBJ2-1, with D possibly being TRBD1 (6 bases). Germline CDR1 GTSNPN, CDR2 SVGIG (reference sequence). Trimming stripped 0 bases from V and 6 bases from J, with 12 bases between. The CDR3 loop spans 14 amino acids. The CDR3 loop is CAWSVGLGGNEQFF. The DNA for the CDR3 is TGTGCCTGGAGTGTGGGATTAGGGGGCAATGAGCAGTTCTTC.

This clone was found once. V and J are TRBV28 and TRBJ2-6; unclear D gene. V lost 6 bases, J lost 0 bases, and 12 bases lay in between. The V gene's germline CDR1 is MDHEN and CDR2 SYDVKM. This CDR3 has 16 amino acids. CDR3 loop: CASSSLTFSGANVLTF. The CDR3 coding sequence is TGTGCCAGCAGCTCATTAACCTTCTCTGGGGCCAACGTCCTGACTTTC. Based on the CDR3 plus reference TRBV28 and TRBJ2-6, the full variable domain is DVKVTQSSRYLVKRTGEKVFLECVQDMDHENMFWYRQDPGLGLRLIYFSYDVKMKEKGDIPEGYSVSREKKERFSLILESASTNQTSMYLCASSSLTFSGANVLTFGAGSRLTVL.

The chain recombines TRBV6-5 with TRBJ2-7; D possibly matches TRBD1 or TRBD2 (5 bases each). This CDR3 has 14 residues. Germline-derived CDR1 and CDR2 are MNHEY and SVGAGI. The V end was cut by 2 bases, the J end by 2 bases, with 10 bases between. The CDR3 loop reads CASSYARDAYEQYF. The CDR3 bases are TGTGCCAGCAGTTACGCCAGGGACGCCTACGAGCAGTACTTC.

The gene calls are TRBV18 and TRBJ1-1; D gene uncertain. CDR3 length equals 15 residues. Trimming took 1 base from V and 2 from J, leaving 11 bases between them. CDR1 KGHSH and CDR2 LQKENI come from the germline V gene. The CDR3 DNA is TGTGCCAGCTCACCACTCATCTCACACAACACTGAAGCTTTCTTT. Amino acid sequence: CASSPLISHNTEAFF.

The rearrangement links TRBV19 to TRBJ1-2; 8 bases are a match to TRBD1. Germline V lookup: CDR1 LNHDA, CDR2 SQIVND (reference sequence). The CDR3 contains 14 residues. With 2 bases clipped from V and 7 bases from J, the junction kept 6 bases outside the gene matches. CDR3: CASSITRGQGGYTF. The DNA of the CDR3 is TGTGCCAGTAGTATAACCAGGGGGCAGGGTGGCTACACCTTC.

The chain joins TRBV28 to TRBJ2-6, with TRBD1 as a possible D gene (6 bases). The CDR3 length is 15 residues. V was clipped by 5 bases and J by 1 base, with 9 bases between them. The germline gives CDR1 MDHEN, CDR2 SYDVKM. In DNA form, the CDR3 reads TGTGCCAGCAGTGAACAGGGATCTGGGGCCAACGTCCTGACTTTC. It specifies CASSEQGSGANVLTF. Variable domain in full (rest from reference TRBV28 and TRBJ2-6): DVKVTQSSRYLVKRTGEKVFLECVQDMDHENMFWYRQDPGLGLRLIYFSYDVKMKEKGDIPEGYSVSREKKERFSLILESASTNQTSMYLCASSEQGSGANVLTFGAGSRLTVL.

This clone has only a few counts. V is TRBV30 and J is TRBJ2-7; 7 nucleotides match TRBD1. Germline CDR1 GTSNPN, CDR2 SVGIG (reference sequence). The trim removed 4 bases at V and 3 bases at J, leaving 6 bases unmatched. The CDR3 contains 13 residues. The CDR3 spells CAWNRQGLYEQYF. Written as DNA, the CDR3 is TGTGCCTGGAACCGACAGGGCCTCTACGAGCAGTACTTC.

The V gene is TRBV29-1, the J gene TRBJ1-1; TRBD1 is a possible D gene (5 bases). The V gene lost 3 bases and the J gene lost 8 bases, with 13 bases spanning the gap. CDR3 length: 12 amino acids. Germline V gene sequence: CDR1 SQVTM, CDR2 ANQGSEA. The CDR3 region is CSVDGAVTEAFF. CDR3 coding DNA: TGCAGCGTTGATGGGGCAGTCACCGAAGCTTTCTTT.

The chain links TRBV19 to TRBJ1-3; D may be TRBD1 (5 bases). The CDR3 contains 15 residues. CDR1 is LNHDA and CDR2 is SQIVND in the germline V gene (reference sequence). V was clipped by 3 bases and J by 3 bases, with 12 bases between them. The DNA of the CDR3 is TGTGCCAGTAGTATCCACACAGGTTTTGGAAACACCATATATTTT. Its protein is CASSIHTGFGNTIYF.

The chain is built from TRBV18 and TRBJ1-2; TRBD1 might be the D (5 bases). The CDR3 is 14 residues long. V was cut by 6 bases and J by 10 bases, with 21 bases left in between. The V gene's germline CDR1 is KGHSH and CDR2 LQKENI. The CDR3 coding sequence is TGTGCCAGCTCCCCCGGGACTGATGCCCTTCACTACACCTTC. Its protein is CASSPGTDALHYTF.

This clone was seen only once. V and J are TRBV24-1 and TRBJ2-1; D is possibly TRBD1 (6 bases). V was shortened by 5 bases and J by 4 bases, with 11 bases between the two germline ends. CDR3 size: 14 residues. Germline assignment: CDR1 KGHDR and CDR2 SFDVKD. The chain's CDR3 is CATSGATGYNEQFF. The CDR3 region has the DNA TGTGCCACCAGTGGTGCTACAGGGTACAATGAGCAGTTCTTC.

The chain uses TRBV7-8 and TRBJ1-3; D unclear. The CDR3 sequence is 13 residues long. V shed 5 bases and J shed 7 bases, with 12 bases lying between them. Germline V CDR1 and CDR2: SGHVS, FQNEAQ. This CDR3 is CASSRSDRNTIYF. CDR3 DNA: TGTGCCAGCAGCCGATCGGACCGGAACACCATATATTTT.